The sequence of this T cell receptor (beta chain) was determined in a study of T cell responses to AZD1222 COVID-19 vaccine (dated by TCRdb to the early 2020s). Study-level background: TCR sequencing covered roughly 230 trial participants: some 210 given two doses of AZD1222 and approximately 25 given two doses of MenACWY control vaccine. Trial participants were enrolled by age into subgroups of 18-55, 56-69 and 70-plus years, and around 150, 28 and 57 TCR-sequenced participants, respectively, were included in these subgroups. Summary of the overall study and its limitations: Only six AZD1222 recipients were SARS-CoV-2 seropositive at baseline, limiting conclusions about previously exposed vaccinees. Participants were mostly white British and included more females than males, and it was suggested by the authors that clonal diversity may have been underestimated. In the small 56-69-year group, the increase in depth fell short of significance, most likely because of low power. Because no day 14 peak-response samples were available, repertoires were characterized only after the peak T cell response. Reportedly, almost half of the unique spike-specific TCRs recognized epitopes lying outside the regions that are mutated in the B.1.351 and B.1.1.7 variants. CD4 TCRs associated with the vaccine covered the entire spike protein, and the dominant responses were in regions 160-218 and 743-854. After two AZD1222 doses, spike-specific TCR breadth and depth were significantly higher than at day 0 and than in MenACWY recipients.

The CDR3 regions of human TCRbeta chains were analyzed by immunosequencing. In the paper's pipeline: Repertoire TCRs were matched against a reference library of SARS-CoV-2-specific TCRs generated with the MIRA antigen-specificity platform. Breadth was defined as the fraction of unique TCRs that were SARS-CoV-2-associated. Depth was defined as the fraction of total T cells that were SARS-CoV-2-associated. Each spike-specific TCR was assigned to its reactive spike region and to a CD4 or CD8 class using the MIRA data. Log10-transformed breadth and depth values were compared by one-way ANOVA with Sidak's multiple comparisons tests. Drawn from immuneACCESS, this table holds only the in-frame rearrangements with V and J called that TCRdb kept. Clones are partly lost; checked studies trace under half to an unresolved V gene and leave the rest unexplained. V and J calls and clone size are copied from that table; D and trimming were computed from the DNA. Present in this sample are fewer than 200,000 clones, more than 75% of which were seen just once. The ten largest account for approximately 4.5% of the sample.

Details on this clone: It lacks a known antigen. It has no much larger one-base neighbor in the sample; base qualities were not kept.

The time point tag for this specimen amounts to: about 28 days (+/-7) after the second vaccine dose. AZD1222 recipients given second doses at about 4 weeks or at about 12 weeks were pooled, since spike-specific TCR depth and breadth were not found to differ between the two schedules. Vaccinee samples came from UK trials COV001 and COV002, including a single-blind randomized controlled phase 2/3 trial of AZD1222 (ChAdOx1 nCoV-19) in healthy adults. For TCRbeta chain sequencing, PBMC samples were collected from trial participants at day 0 and at day 28 after the second dose. V is pared back by 1 base and J by 5 bases, with 12 bases lying between the germline termini. Including the terminal cysteine and phenylalanine, the CDR3 comprises 15 residues. Of all the DNA, just the CDR3 is kept, 45 bases in frame from base 1. CDR1 and CDR2 (SGHNT, YYREEE) derive from the germline V gene (reference sequence).

The chain is assembled from TRBV5-4 and TRBJ2-2; 5 matching bases give a weak D call of TRBD1. The sample was peripheral blood, taken 28 days after the second AZD1222 dose. This clonotype originated in an adult who received the AZD1222 COVID-19 vaccine. The sequence in DNA is TGTGCCAGCAGCTTGAGGGGCTCGAGGACCGGGGAGCTGTTTTTT. The encoded protein is CASSLRGSRTGELFF.